The entry below describes one T cell receptor beta chain. This clone's antigen is unknown. Per-base qualities were not stored, and no clone one base away is much larger. This specimen comes from a study of blood T cell repertoires in COVID-19 (dated by TCRdb to about 2020). In terms of the full investigation: The collaborator samples originated in the United States, Italy and Spain and spanned the acute and convalescent phases of COVID-19. Where available, HLA class I and class II types were obtained from metadata supplied by the sample provider rather than from assay-based typing. The dataset comprised deeply sampled blood TCRbeta repertoires from subjects exposed to, actively infected with, or recovered from COVID-19. The material from the prospective study consisted of cDNA or gDNA derived from T cells, B-cell-depleted T cells, or PBMCs. Sample metadata almost always included a de-identified subject ID, COVID-19 status, age in years and sex. The samples were drawn from two sources: the first 160 participants of the ongoing ImmuneRACE study, and 1,200 or so subjects contributed by 6 global collaborators. The repertoires were made available in a free public database intended to serve as a resource for research on the immune response to SARS-CoV-2.

The immunoSEQ Assay, a bias-controlled multiplex PCR, was used to amplify TCRbeta CDR3 regions from genomic DNA. For the original study's pipeline: Within the assay, amplification of reference gene primers was used to estimate how many nucleated cells each sample contained. To quantify the absolute abundance of each unique TCRbeta CDR3 rearrangement, sequence reads were collapsed and filtered. For each sample, productive Simpson clonality was calculated as the square root of Simpson's diversity index across productive rearrangements. The table was pulled from immuneACCESS by TCRdb, which kept in-frame rearrangements only. Such tables lose some clones; where checked, under half of the loss comes from unresolved V genes, and the rest has no known cause. The DNA gave D and trimming, while V, J and clone size come from that table. The sample table contains about 140,000 clones; only one count was recorded for roughly 83% of them. 4.5% to 5.5% of the sample goes to the ten largest clones.

The investigation overall reported the following: How much clinical and demographic metadata was included differed by source and by participant, and the metadata was provided uncurated.

Enrolling through a virtual design, the prospective study's participants ranged in age from about 18 to 100 years and lived across roughly 24 United States geographic areas. In the prospective study, participants were assigned to cohorts based on the clinical history participants reported in a screening survey and a study questionnaire. In the prospective study, whole blood, serum and a nasopharyngeal or oropharyngeal swab were collected from each participant by mobile phlebotomists. Prospective study participants could optionally give additional blood draws and questionnaires over a roughly 2-month period. Before DNA extraction, blood samples from the prospective study were shipped at room temperature or frozen. The TCR originated in a man aged 35-49 years with acute COVID-19. Sequenced sample: PBMCs or T cells enriched from blood (not recorded which).

The DNA sequence follows: TGTGCCAGCAGTCGACAGGGGAGGAACACTGAAGCTTTCTTT. Translated, this is CASSRQGRNTEAFF. Rearrangement joined TRBV6-2 or TRBV6-3 to TRBJ1-1; 8 junctional bases match TRBD1. The CDR3, cysteine through phenylalanine, is 14 amino acids long. The kept DNA is CDR3 alone, 42 bases in frame from the first base. CDR1 and CDR2 were assigned from the germline V gene as MNHEY and SVGEGT. Trimming leaves V shorter by 5 bases and J shorter by 1 base, with the junction holding 3 bases beyond the gene matches.